A selection of T cell receptor beta chains follows, all from one sample in a study of T cell responses to AZD1222 COVID-19 vaccine. The repertoire was sequenced with immunoSEQ multiplex PCR; TCRdb's copy has only in-frame clones and lacks some. The profile covers roughly 93,000 clones, with roughly nine tenths appearing a single time and approximately 27% taken by the ten largest. The input for sequencing was peripheral blood, taken on day 0 of AZD1222 vaccination. These receptors came from an adult in good health. CDR3s include the opening cysteine and the closing phenylalanine or tryptophan. D genes are given only for firm matches. Not all rows give a size; the values are once, few, many and, for expanded clones, a class.

J,size,V,D,DNA,CDR3
TRBJ1-5,-,TRBV5-5,-,TGTGCCAGCAGCTTTCAGAATCAGCCCCAGCATTTT,CASSFQNQPQHF
TRBJ2-7,-,TRBV19,TRBD2,TGTGCCAGTAGTATAGGGCTAGCGGCCTACGAGCAGTACTTC,CASSIGLAAYEQYF
TRBJ1-5,-,TRBV3-1/TRBV3-2,-,TGTGCCAGCAGCCAGGGGCCGGGGGGACATCAGCCCCAGCATTTT,CASSQGPGGHQPQHF
TRBJ2-7,-,TRBV9,-,TGTGCCAGCAGCTATCAATCCGTTGACGAGCAGTACTTC,CASSYQSVDEQYF
TRBJ2-1,-,TRBV3-1/TRBV3-2,-,TGTGCCAGCAGCCAAGATCTGGGACGGTGGGACAATGAGCAGTTCTTC,CASSQDLGRWDNEQFF
TRBJ1-6,-,TRBV5-4,-,TGTGCCAGCAGCGGGGACCGAGAAAATTCACCCCTCCACTTT,CASSGDRENSPLHF
TRBJ2-1,once,TRBV5-8,-,TGTGCCAGCAGCTTGCCGGGGAACACCAATGAGCAGTTCTTC,CASSLPGNTNEQFF
TRBJ2-2,-,TRBV28,-,TGTGCCAGCATTCAATGGGGGTCGTCAGGGGAGCTGTTTTTT,CASIQWGSSGELFF
TRBJ1-2,once,TRBV5-6,-,TGTGCCAGCAGCCGACAGGAGAGCGAGTATGGCTACACCTTC,CASSRQESEYGYTF
TRBJ2-7,few,TRBV21-1,-,TGTGCCAGCAGCAAAACTCGAGGGACAGCCACCTACGAGCAGTACTTC,CASSKTRGTATYEQYF
TRBJ1-1,-,TRBV7-9,-,TGTGCCAGCAGCCCACTGGGCGGGAACACTGAAGCTTTCTTT,CASSPLGGNTEAFF
TRBJ1-1,-,TRBV7-9,TRBD1,TGTGCCAGCAGCTTATCGACAGGGAGCACTGAAGCTTTCTTT,CASSLSTGSTEAFF